The next 8 T cell receptor beta chains were all read from a single sample in a study of CD8 T cells in ankylosing spondylitis listed by TCRdb under 2017. Library generation was performed with 5' RACE. The data were produced on an Illumina HiSeq 2500. TCRdb reprocessing: public reads trimmed at Q25 with fastp, clones called with MiXCR, in-frame beta chains kept. Rows with one shared CDR3 protein collapse into an entry with the most common genes and DNA. In this sample the table shows 150,000 to 200,000 distinct CDR3 sequences, over 10% of which occur a single time. Of the sample, roughly 11% falls within the top ten clones. Sequenced sample: blood, either unsorted or a sorted T cell fraction (not recorded which). Receptors were obtained from a female donor with ankylosing spondylitis or in good health (not recorded which).

This chain uses TRBV4-2 with TRBJ1-6; 7 nucleotides agree with TRBD1. This CDR3 has 11 amino acids. The germline V gene encodes CDR1 LGHNA and CDR2 YNFKEQ. Trimming cost V 3 bases and J 15 bases; bases outside gene matches: 2. This chain's CDR3 is CASSHRQGLHF. In DNA form, the CDR3 reads TGTGCCAGCAGCCACCGACAGGGCCTCCACTTT.

This clonotype was counted at least ten times. The chain joins TRBV27 to TRBJ1-1; D gene ambiguous. CDR3 length equals 14 residues. Trimming left V 0 bases short and J 7 bases short, with 12 bases between. The germline V gene has CDR1 MNHEY and CDR2 SMNVEV (reference sequence). The CDR3 protein is CASSLSGRVDEAFF. Here the CDR3 DNA reads TGTGCCAGCAGTTTATCCGGAAGGGTAGATGAAGCTTTCTTT.

The chain couples TRBV24-1 to TRBJ2-6; D is unresolved. The germline CDR1 and CDR2 sequences are KGHDR and SFDVKD. V was shortened by 3 bases and J by 1 base, with 9 bases between the two germline ends. The CDR3 has 16 amino acids. This CDR3 is CATSDPDGSGANVLTF. The CDR3 DNA reads as TGTGCCACCAGTGATCCTGACGGGTCTGGGGCCAACGTCCTGACTTTC.

This clonotype came up many times. The chain links TRBV20-1 to TRBJ1-4, with D possibly TRBD1 on 5 matching bases. The V gene's germline CDR1 is DFQATT and CDR2 SNEGSKA (reference sequence). The CDR3 sequence is 16 residues long. V lost 5 bases and J lost 0, with 16 bases in between. CDR3 nucleotides: TGCAGTGCTGGGGACGAATGGAAAGCAACTAATGAAAAACTGTTTTTT. Protein sequence: CSAGDEWKATNEKLFF.

This clonotype was counted a few times. This chain joins TRBV20-1 and TRBJ2-7; 8 bases align to TRBD1. V shed 5 bases, J shed 5 bases, and the junction held 8 bases outside the gene matches. The CDR3 is 13 amino acids. CDR1 is DFQATT, CDR2 SNEGSKA, per germline (reference sequence). The CDR3 loop is CSARDRGTNEQYF. CDR3 coding DNA: TGCAGTGCTCGCGACAGGGGTACAAACGAGCAGTACTTC.

This clonotype was seen ten or more times. The chain couples TRBV7-8 to TRBJ2-7; D possibly corresponds to TRBD1 (5 bases). V lost 4 bases and J 6 bases, leaving 13 bases between the germline ends. The CDR3 loop spans 13 amino acids. CDR1 is SGHVS, CDR2 FQNEAQ, per germline. The CDR3 protein is CASSSLQDGEQYF. The DNA of the CDR3 is TGTGCCAGCAGCTCTCTACAGGATGGCGAGCAGTACTTC.

On this clonotype itself: A single base separates this from a much larger clone, so it may be a read error. As DNA, the CDR3 is TGTGCCAGCAGCTTAGGAACGGGGTACACCGGGGAGCTGTTTTTT. Translated: CASSLGTGYTGELFF. This sequence joins TRBV7-9 and TRBJ2-2; weak D call: TRBD2 (5 bases). The germline V gene encodes CDR1 SEHNR and CDR2 FQNEAQ (reference sequence). V was clipped by 1 base and J by 3 bases, with 9 bases between them. This CDR3 spans 15 amino acids.

This clonotype was recorded at least ten times. The chain joins TRBV25-1 to TRBJ1-1; no definite D call. Germline V gives CDR1 MGHDK, CDR2 SYGVNS. The V end was cut by 6 bases, the J end by 5 bases, with 7 bases between. CDR3 length: 11 amino acids. CDR3 protein: CASSSGTEAFF. The CDR3 nucleotides read TGTGCCAGCAGCTCCGGGACTGAAGCTTTCTTT. The full variable domain, rest sourced from reference TRBV25-1 and TRBJ1-1, is EADIYQTPRYLVIGTGKKITLECSQTMGHDKMYWYQQDPGMELHLIHYSYGVNSTEKGDLSSESTVSRIRTEHFPLTLESARPSHTSQYLCASSSGTEAFFGQGTRLTVV.